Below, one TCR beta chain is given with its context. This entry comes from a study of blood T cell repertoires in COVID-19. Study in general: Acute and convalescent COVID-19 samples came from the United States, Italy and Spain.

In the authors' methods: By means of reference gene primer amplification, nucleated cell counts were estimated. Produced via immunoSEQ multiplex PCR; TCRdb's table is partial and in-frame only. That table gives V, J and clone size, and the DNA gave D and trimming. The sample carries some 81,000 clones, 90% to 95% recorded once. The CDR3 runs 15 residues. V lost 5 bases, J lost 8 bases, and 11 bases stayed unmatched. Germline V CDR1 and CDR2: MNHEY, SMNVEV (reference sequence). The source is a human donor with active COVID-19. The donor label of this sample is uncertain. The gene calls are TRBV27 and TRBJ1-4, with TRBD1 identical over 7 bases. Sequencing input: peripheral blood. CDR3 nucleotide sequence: TGTGCCAGCAGTCCCAGGGGGGCACTAGGGGAAAAACTGTTTTTT. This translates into CASSPRGALGEKLFF.